Listed below are T cell receptor beta chains from one sample, sequenced in a study of T cells in Graves' hyperthyroidism and ophthalmopathy. One entry per CDR3 protein, called by TCRdb with MiXCR from the multiplex PCR reads. The table has about 700,000 distinct CDR3 sequences, roughly 15% seen once. Sequenced: blood. The receptors derive from a woman between 18 and 29 years old with Graves' hyperthyroidism. The CDR3 runs from the conserved cysteine through the conserved F or W. D genes are given only for firm matches. The size field is filled for only some rows; it gives once, few, many or a size class.

TRBJ1-4	-	TRBV28	14	few	TGTGCCAGCAGTTCAAAGGACATCCGAGAAAAACTGTTTTTT	CASSSKDIREKLFF
TRBJ1-5	-	TRBV4-1	16	many	TGCGCCAGCAGTCTCAGTGGGCAGGGCGGCGATCAGCCCCAGCATTTT	CASSLSGQGGDQPQHF
TRBJ1-1	-	TRBV7-2	18	many	TGTGCCAGCAGCTTAGTGGCCCCAAGGCCCGCCATGAACACTGAAGCTTTCTTT	CASSLVAPRPAMNTEAFF
TRBJ2-2	-	TRBV30	18	-	TGTGCCTCAAGACCATCCCCGGGAGCATCCAGGAACACCGGGGAGCTGTTTTTT	CASRPSPGASRNTGELFF
TRBJ1-5	TRBD1	TRBV28	16	many	TGTGCCAGCAGTGCCGCTAGGACAGGGCTAAAGGAGCCCCAGCATTTT	CASSAARTGLKEPQHF
TRBJ2-5	TRBD2	TRBV3-1	18	few	TGTGCCAGCAGCCAAGCTTGGCTAGCGGGAGGGAAAGAAGAGACCCAGTACTTC	CASSQAWLAGGKEETQYF
TRBJ1-4	-	TRBV4-1	16	-	TGCGCCAGCAGCCAAGGGCCGGAGGCAACTAATGAAAAACTGTTTTTT	CASSQGPEATNEKLFF
TRBJ1-5	TRBD1	TRBV5-6	17	many	TGTGCCAGCAGCCCTAGGAGAGGGACAGGGCACGATCAGCCCCAGCATTTT	CASSPRRGTGHDQPQHF
TRBJ1-3	-	TRBV6-9	15	-	TGTGCCAGCAGTTACTATCCACGACCTGGAAACACCATATATTTT	CASSYYPRPGNTIYF
TRBJ2-7	TRBD2	TRBV7-2	15	-	TGTGCCAGCAGCTTACGAGCGGGAGGGTTAGACGAGCAGTACTTC	CASSLRAGGLDEQYF
TRBJ2-3	TRBD2	TRBV18	15	few	TGTGCCAGCTCACCACAAGGACTAGCAGCAGATACGCAGTATTTT	CASSPQGLAADTQYF
TRBJ2-2	-	TRBV29-1	15	-	TGCAGCGTTGGTATGAGGGGCGCGAACACCGGGGAGCTGTTTTTT	CSVGMRGANTGELFF
TRBJ2-3	TRBD2	TRBV7-9	16	many	TGTGCCAGCAGCCCAGGGACTAGCGGACTATCAGATACGCAGTATTTT	CASSPGTSGLSDTQYF
TRBJ1-1	-	TRBV29-1	10	-	TGCGGCGCTAAGAACACTGAAGCTTTCTTT	CGAKNTEAFF
TRBJ1-1	TRBD1	TRBV20-1	13	few	TGCAGTGCGGGGGACAGAGAAGACGCTGAAGCTTTCTTT	CSAGDREDAEAFF
TRBJ1-4	-	TRBV4-1	18	-	TGCGCCAGCAGCCAAGGGGTAAGGTACCGGGACGGTAATGAAAAACTGTTTTTT	CASSQGVRYRDGNEKLFF
TRBJ2-3	-	TRBV9	13	-	TGTGCCAGCAGCGTAGAACCTCCCGATACGCAGTATTTT	CASSVEPPDTQYF
TRBJ1-1	-	TRBV27	14	few	TGTGCCAGCAGCCCGATGTATCGGAACACTGAAGCTTTCTTT	CASSPMYRNTEAFF